This T cell receptor (beta chain) was recovered during a study of shared clonotypes between healthy human individuals. Per germline, CDR1 LNHNV and CDR2 YYDKDF (reference sequence). With 3 bases removed from V and 4 bases from J, the gap between germline ends came to 13 bases. The CDR3 spans 14 residues. General observations from the study: Clonotype sharing across a few donors was observed for 4% to 6.5% of naive CD4 clonotypes. Against clonotypes common to all four donors, non-shared ones had lower generation probabilities.

As concerns this clone: The antigen is undetermined.

Profiling relied on immunoSEQ multiplex PCR, and the TCRdb table lists in-frame clones only, not all of them. The sample includes around 550,000 clones, almost 97% of them seen just once. Sequencing was performed on naive CD4+ T cells sorted from blood. Subset described: CD45RA+ positively selected. V usage is TRBV15 and J usage is TRBJ2-7; D may be TRBD2 (5 bases). The sequence derives from a woman younger than 45 in good health. CDR3 in amino acids: CATSSPRAGYEQYF. CDR3 DNA sequence: TGTGCCACCAGCAGCCCCCGGGCGGGTTACGAGCAGTACTTC.